These T cell receptor beta chains were read from a single sample in a study of PD-L1 blockade in urothelial cancer. Sequencing used immunoSEQ multiplex PCR; TCRdb keeps in-frame clones, though not all of them. The data show 80,000 to 90,000 clones, over 75% seen once. Sample: PBMCs, taken around atezolizumab (anti-PD-L1) treatment. Receptors originate from a man aged 55 to 70 with urothelial cancer. The CDR3 runs from the conserved cysteine through the conserved F or W. The D gene is left open where the match is weak. The size entry is marked missing in some rows and otherwise reads once, few, many or a size class.

d_gene | j_gene | abundance | v_gene | CDR3nt | CDR3aa
NA | TRBJ1-2 | few | TRBV25-1 | TGTGCCAGCAGACAACAGAACTATGGCTACACCTTC | CASRQQNYGYTF
NA | TRBJ2-7 | NA | TRBV28 | TGTGCCAGCAGCTCCCAGGGGCAGGGCTCCTACGAGCAGTACTTC | CASSSQGQGSYEQYF
TRBD1 | TRBJ1-2 | NA | TRBV27 | TGTGCCAGCCGCCGGGACAGGGGGTATGGCTACACCTTC | CASRRDRGYGYTF
TRBD2 | TRBJ2-3 | once | TRBV29-1 | TGCAGCGTGGATGGCCTAGCGGGAGTAAAAGATACGCAGTATTTT | CSVDGLAGVKDTQYF
NA | TRBJ2-2 | NA | TRBV29-1 | TGCAGCGTTGTAGTTCAGAACACCGGGGAGCTGTTTTTT | CSVVVQNTGELFF
NA | TRBJ2-1 | NA | TRBV14 | TGTGCCAGCAGCCAAGGGGGAGCCAGGCCCAATGAGCAGTTCTTC | CASSQGGARPNEQFF
NA | TRBJ1-5 | NA | TRBV6-1 | TGTGCCAGCAGTGTGGCACAGCCCCAGCATTTT | CASSVAQPQHF
TRBD1 | TRBJ2-7 | NA | TRBV29-1 | TGCAGCGTTGAATTTTATACAGGGGAAACCTACGAGCAGTACTTC | CSVEFYTGETYEQYF
NA | TRBJ1-5 | once | TRBV5-8 | TGTGCCAGCAGCTTTGGGACCCCAGGGGGCAATCAGCCCCAGCATTTT | CASSFGTPGGNQPQHF
TRBD1 | TRBJ1-4 | few | TRBV30 | TGTGCCTGGAGTAGGGGACAGTCGAATGAAAAACTGTTTTTT | CAWSRGQSNEKLFF
NA | TRBJ2-2 | NA | TRBV10-3 | TGTGCCATCGGGACTTCAAGTGGGGAGCTGTTTTTT | CAIGTSSGELFF
TRBD2 | TRBJ2-7 | NA | TRBV2 | TGTGCCAGCAGATTCGGGACTAGCGGGGGTACCTACGAGCAGTACTTC | CASRFGTSGGTYEQYF
TRBD2 | TRBJ2-4 | NA | TRBV30 | TGTGCCTGGAGTTGGACTAGCGGGAACGAGGCCAAAAACATTCAGTACTTC | CAWSWTSGNEAKNIQYF
NA | TRBJ2-3 | NA | TRBV4-1 | TGCGCCAGCAGCCAAGATCTGACTCTGCGGGCCACAGATACGCAGTATTTT | CASSQDLTLRATDTQYF
TRBD2 | TRBJ2-1 | once | TRBV5-1 | TGCGCCAGCAGCCGCCTCCAAACATTAGCGGGAAAGGCCTACAATGAGCAGTTCTTC | CASSRLQTLAGKAYNEQFF
TRBD2 | TRBJ2-5 | NA | TRBV15 | TGTGCCACCAGCAGAGATCTGGGGCTAGCGGGAGCGGGGCAAGAGACCCAGTACTTC | CATSRDLGLAGAGQETQYF
TRBD2 | TRBJ2-1 | NA | TRBV7-9 | TGTGCCAGCAGAGAGGGGCTAGCGGGAGAAGGCAATGAGCAGTTCTTC | CASREGLAGEGNEQFF
NA | TRBJ1-3 | few | TRBV2 | TGTGCCAGCAGTGAATTGGGGCAGTACTCTGGAAACACCATATATTTT | CASSELGQYSGNTIYF
TRBD1 | TRBJ2-7 | NA | TRBV5-6 | TGTGCCAGCACCGCGGACAGGGTTTTAAACGAGCAGTACTTC | CASTADRVLNEQYF
TRBD1 | TRBJ1-5 | NA | TRBV2 | TGTGCCAGCAGTGAAGGTCAGGGGGATCAGCCCCAGCATTTT | CASSEGQGDQPQHF
TRBD2 | TRBJ2-1 | NA | TRBV7-3 | TGTGCCAGCAGCCCCCGGACTAGCGGTTCCTACAATGAGCAGTTCTTC | CASSPRTSGSYNEQFF
NA | TRBJ2-4 | NA | TRBV19 | TGTGCCAGTAGTAACCCTCTAGAGACTCTAGCCAAAAACATTCAGTACTTC | CASSNPLETLAKNIQYF
TRBD2 | TRBJ2-1 | NA | TRBV7-3 | TGTGCCAGCAGCTTAAATATCGGGGGGACCGAGCAGTTCTTC | CASSLNIGGTEQFF
TRBD1 | TRBJ2-7 | few | TRBV5-5 | TGTGCCAGCAGCTTGCAGGGACAGGGCGTCTACGAGCAGTACTTC | CASSLQGQGVYEQYF
TRBD2 | TRBJ2-7 | NA | TRBV4-1 | TGCGCCAGCAGCCAAGGACTAGCGGTGGCCTACGAGCAGTACTTC | CASSQGLAVAYEQYF
NA | TRBJ2-1 | NA | TRBV5-4 | TGTGCCAGCAGCCCCACCCAGGGCAATGAGCAGTTCTTC | CASSPTQGNEQFF
NA | TRBJ2-1 | NA | TRBV5-1 | TGCGCCAGCAGCTTGGAATCAGGGATCGGCAATGAGCAGTTCTTC | CASSLESGIGNEQFF
TRBD1 | TRBJ1-1 | once | TRBV7-6 | TGTGCCAGCAGCTTGCGGACAGGAGAGAACACTGAAGCTTTCTTT | CASSLRTGENTEAFF
TRBD2 | TRBJ2-2 | NA | TRBV6-4 | TGTGCCAAAGAAGACTTTGGGACTAGCGGAAACACCGGGGAGCTGTTTTTT | CAKEDFGTSGNTGELFF
TRBD1 | TRBJ1-5 | NA | TRBV30 | TGTGCCTGGAGTGCTGGACAGGGGATTCAGCCCCAGCATTTT | CAWSAGQGIQPQHF
TRBD1 | TRBJ2-7 | NA | TRBV2 | TGTGCCAGCAAGCCGGGACAGGGGGTTTACGAGCAGTACTTC | CASKPGQGVYEQYF
NA | TRBJ2-2 | NA | TRBV15 | TGTGCCACCAGCGTATCCGGGCGGGATTTTGCCGGGGAGCTGTTTTTT | CATSVSGRDFAGELFF
TRBD1 | TRBJ2-7 | NA | TRBV6-1 | TGTGCCAGCAAGACCGACAGGGGAAGGGGCGAGCAGTACTTC | CASKTDRGRGEQYF
TRBD1 | TRBJ1-2 | NA | TRBV7-9 | TGTGCCAGCAGCTTGGGACAGGGGTGGGGTGGCTACACCTTC | CASSLGQGWGGYTF
TRBD1 | TRBJ1-2 | few | TRBV11-2 | TGTGCCAGCAGCCCGGGGACAGATGGCTACACCTTC | CASSPGTDGYTF
TRBD1 | TRBJ2-5 | once | TRBV29-1 | TGCAGCGTACGGACAGGGGGCCAAGAGACCCAGTACTTC | CSVRTGGQETQYF
NA | TRBJ2-1 | NA | TRBV4-2 | TGTGCCAGCAGCCAGGGCGGGCAATACAATGAGCAGTTCTTC | CASSQGGQYNEQFF
TRBD2 | TRBJ2-1 | once | TRBV5-4 | TGTGCCAGCAGCGCCTCACTAGCGGATTACAATGAGCAGTTCTTC | CASSASLADYNEQFF
NA | TRBJ2-3 | NA | TRBV18 | TGTGCCAGCTCACGGGGGGTTTACACAGATACGCAGTATTTT | CASSRGVYTDTQYF
NA | TRBJ2-7 | NA | TRBV18 | TGTGCCAGCTCATCCGGACAGGGAGGGCCCTACGAGCAGTACTTC | CASSSGQGGPYEQYF
TRBD2 | TRBJ2-1 | few | TRBV25-1 | TGTGCCTCGCGGGGGGAAGCGTTATACAATGAGCAGTTCTTC | CASRGEALYNEQFF
NA | TRBJ2-7 | NA | TRBV5-4 | TGTGCCAGCAGCTTGCCCTCAGGGTTCTACGAGCAGTACTTC | CASSLPSGFYEQYF
NA | TRBJ2-2 | NA | TRBV18 | TGTGCCAGCTCACGGACTCAGGGGACCTTCACCGGGGAGCTGTTTTTT | CASSRTQGTFTGELFF
NA | TRBJ2-1 | NA | TRBV29-1 | TGCAGCGTTGAACTCCTTACCTACTCCCACAATGAGCAGTTCTTC | CSVELLTYSHNEQFF
NA | TRBJ2-1 | NA | TRBV6-6 | TGTGCCAGCAACCACCGGACGGGGTATGAGCAGTTCTTC | CASNHRTGYEQFF
NA | TRBJ1-1 | few | TRBV30 | TGTGCCTGGAGTCGGAGGAGGGGAGCTGAAGCTTTCTTT | CAWSRRRGAEAFF
NA | TRBJ1-5 | NA | TRBV6-1 | TGTGCCAGCAGTGAAAACCCCCAGGTCCAGCCCCAGCATTTT | CASSENPQVQPQHF
TRBD1 | TRBJ2-7 | once | TRBV29-1 | TGCAGCGTTGAGGACCGGGACAGGGGTGCCTACGAGCAGTACTTC | CSVEDRDRGAYEQYF
NA | TRBJ2-1 | NA | TRBV5-1 | TGCGCCAGCAGCTTGGTTAGCGGAAATTACAATGAGCAGTTCTTC | CASSLVSGNYNEQFF
TRBD1 | TRBJ1-5 | few | TRBV28 | TGTGCCAGCAGTACCTACCCCAGGACAGGGGCGGAGCAGCCCCAGCATTTT | CASSTYPRTGAEQPQHF
TRBD1 | TRBJ1-1 | few | TRBV30 | TGTGCCTGGTCACAGGGGATGAACACTGAAGCTTTCTTT | CAWSQGMNTEAFF
NA | TRBJ2-7 | NA | TRBV2 | TGTGCCAGCAGTCCTCAGGGAATTAGCTCCTACGAGCAGTACTTC | CASSPQGISSYEQYF
NA | TRBJ2-3 | NA | TRBV7-3 | TGTGCCAGCAGCGCACTTGGAGGCACAGATACGCAGTATTTT | CASSALGGTDTQYF
NA | TRBJ1-2 | NA | TRBV7-8 | TGTGCCAGCAGCACCCGACAGAGTTTTAACTATGGCTACACCTTC | CASSTRQSFNYGYTF
TRBD1 | TRBJ1-1 | NA | TRBV5-1 | TGCGCCAGCAGCCCCGGACAGGGCTATACTGAAGCTTTCTTT | CASSPGQGYTEAFF
NA | TRBJ2-7 | NA | TRBV6-6 | TGTGCCAGCAGTTACGGAGCCCTCAACGAGCAGTACTTC | CASSYGALNEQYF
TRBD1 | TRBJ2-7 | NA | TRBV5-1 | TGCGCCAGCAGCACCCGACAGGGGGATTCCTACGAGCAGTACTTC | CASSTRQGDSYEQYF
TRBD2 | TRBJ2-2 | NA | TRBV6-5 | TGTGCCAGCTCCCGGACTAGCGGAAACACCGGGGAGCTGTTTTTT | CASSRTSGNTGELFF
NA | TRBJ1-1 | NA | TRBV21-1 | TGTGCCAGCAGCAGCGCCGGGACATTGAACACTGAAGCTTTCTTT | CASSSAGTLNTEAFF